These 28 T cell receptor beta chains were sequenced from one sample in a study of shared T cell receptors in the human thymus. Clones were read by immunoSEQ multiplex PCR, and TCRdb kept only the in-frame ones, dropping some. The data contain hundreds of thousands of clones, around 87% of them singletons. Another study also made use of these data, one on human thymus T cells.

Sequenced sample: thymocytes. Receptors originate from a boy in the first two years of life with a congenital heart defect.

This chain joins TRBV5-1 and TRBJ2-7, with a possible D match to TRBD1 (6 bases). The V end lost 4 bases, the J end lost 6 bases, and 17 bases lay between the germline ends. The CDR3 is 14 residues long. Per germline, CDR1 SGHRS and CDR2 YFSETQ. CDR3 amino acids: CASSADRGGLEQYF. The CDR3 region has the DNA TGCGCCAGCAGCGCGGACAGAGGTGGACTCGAGCAGTACTTC.

This clone appeared a single time. The chain links TRBV6-1 to TRBJ1-6; D uncertain. The germline V gene encodes CDR1 MNHNS and CDR2 SASEGT. The CDR3 runs to 15 residues. V lost 3 bases to trimming and J lost 13 bases, with 19 bases between them. CDR3 protein: CASSESSEGTTPLHF. The CDR3 nucleotides are TGTGCCAGCAGTGAGTCCTCCGAGGGAACAACGCCCCTCCACTTT.

The chain combines TRBV11-3 with TRBJ2-7; D gene uncertain. This CDR3 has 13 amino acids. V was clipped by 1 base and J by 2 bases, with 6 bases between them. Germline assignment: CDR1 SGHNT and CDR2 YENEEA. The CDR3 DNA sequence: TGTGCCAGCAGCTTAGGCAGTACCTACGAGCAGTACTTC. It specifies CASSLGSTYEQYF.

The chain combines TRBV12-5 with TRBJ2-1; 7 nucleotides line up with TRBD1. In germline, CDR1 is LGHNT, CDR2 FRNRAP. This CDR3 spans 16 amino acids. V was pared by 0 bases and J by 5 bases, with 7 bases of the junction left unmatched. CDR3 DNA: TGTGCTAGTGGTTTGGTACTAGGGGACAGTCACAATGAGCAGTTCTTC. It translates to CASGLVLGDSHNEQFF.

This chain connects TRBV6-5 to TRBJ1-1; 7 positions agree with TRBD1. Losses at the gene ends were 6 bases for V and 4 bases for J; bases not matched to a gene: 8. CDR1 and CDR2 from the germline V gene are MNHEY and SVGAGI. This CDR3 is built from 14 residues. CDR3 sequence reads: CASSQGQRSTEAFF. Here the CDR3 DNA reads TGTGCCAGCAGCCAGGGACAGAGGAGCACTGAAGCTTTCTTT.

This CDR3 is CASSRTGRGELFF. CDR3 nucleotides: TGTGCCAGCAGTCGGACAGGGCGCGGGGAGCTGTTTTTT. The genes are TRBV21-1 and TRBJ2-2; no check of the table's D call, TRBD1, against the DNA was made. TRBV21-1 is described as a pseudogene. The length of the CDR3 is 13 residues.

V gene TRBV5-1 combines with J gene TRBJ2-1; 9 nucleotides line up with TRBD1. CDR1 is SGHRS and CDR2 is YFSETQ in the germline V gene. The CDR3 is made up of 17 amino acids. With V trimmed by 0 bases and J by 5 bases, 9 bases remained unmatched. Here the CDR3 DNA reads TGCGCCAGCAGCTTGGAGGGACAGGGCCGCACGAACAATGAGCAGTTCTTC. Its protein is CASSLEGQGRTNNEQFF.

The rearrangement joins TRBV15 to TRBJ2-7; TRBD2 agrees at 7 bases. Trimming at V came to 0 bases and at J to 0 bases, leaving 11 bases not matched to a gene. Germline V gene sequence: CDR1 LNHNV, CDR2 YYDKDF (reference sequence). The CDR3 sequence is 18 residues long. CDR3 sequence reads: CATSREGGGVLSSYEQYF. In DNA, the CDR3 is TGTGCCACCAGCAGAGAGGGGGGAGGGGTTCTGAGCTCCTACGAGCAGTACTTC.

The chain combines TRBV27 with TRBJ2-1; TRBD2 matches at 12 bases. This CDR3 has 16 amino acids. Germline loops: CDR1 MNHEY, CDR2 SMNVEV (reference sequence). The V and J ends lost 7 bases and 1 base, in that order; junction bases with no gene match: 5. CDR3: CASTRTSGVSYNEQFF. In DNA form, the CDR3 reads TGTGCCAGCACCCGGACTAGCGGGGTTTCCTACAATGAGCAGTTCTTC.

The chain is built from TRBV27 and TRBJ1-1, with TRBD1 matching over 7 bases. Germline-derived CDR1 and CDR2 are MNHEY and SMNVEV (reference sequence). There are 13 residues in the CDR3. V lost 5 bases, J lost 4 bases, and 4 bases stayed unmatched. CDR3 in amino acids: CASSADRVTEAFF. Written as DNA, the CDR3 is TGTGCCAGCAGTGCCGACAGGGTCACTGAAGCTTTCTTT.

This clone was detected only once. The V call is TRBV18, the J call TRBJ1-5; the match to TRBD1 covers 10 bases. The CDR3 sequence is 14 residues long. Germline CDR1 and CDR2: KGHSH and LQKENI. Unmatched junction bases numbered 5, after V lost 6 bases and J lost 6 bases. The CDR3 nucleotides are TGTGCCAGCTCTGGACAGGGGGAAAGTCAGCCCCAGCATTTT. Protein product: CASSGQGESQPQHF.

The count of this clone is one. This chain uses TRBV9 with TRBJ2-1; tentatively, D is TRBD2 (5 bases). Germline CDR1 reads SGDLS; CDR2 reads YYNGEE. The CDR3 is made up of 13 amino acids. Trimming took 4 bases from V and 8 from J, leaving 13 bases between them. CDR3 nucleotide sequence: TGTGCCAGCAGCCGGGGTCGAGTCGATGAGCAGTTCTTC. Translation: CASSRGRVDEQFF.

This clone was picked up one time. The rearrangement uses TRBV15 and TRBJ2-7; 16 bases align to TRBD2. V dropped 4 bases and J dropped 2; count of bases not matched to a gene: 20. The length of the CDR3 is 22 residues. CDR1 and CDR2 from the germline V gene are LNHNV and YYDKDF (reference sequence). The CDR3 protein is CATSKSGTSGRALWGKAYEQYF. CDR3 bases: TGTGCCACCAGCAAGTCCGGGACTAGCGGGAGGGCCCTCTGGGGAAAGGCCTACGAGCAGTACTTC.

The rearrangement joins TRBV9 to TRBJ2-5; perhaps TRBD2 as D (6 bases). The J call may be incorrect, as the DNA end agrees better with TRBJ2-7. Germline lookup yields CDR1 SGDLS and CDR2 YYNGEE. The CDR3 covers 15 residues. This CDR3 is CASSDRGSGSGEQYF. The CDR3 DNA is TGTGCCAGCAGTGACCGGGGGAGCGGGTCCGGCGAGCAGTACTTC.

This chain connects TRBV28 to TRBJ2-5, with D possibly TRBD1 on 6 matching bases. The V gene lost 5 bases and the J gene lost 1 base, with 20 bases spanning the gap. CDR1 and CDR2 (germline): MDHEN, SYDVKM. The CDR3 covers 17 residues. This chain's CDR3 is CASSPLRSPTGQETQYF. DNA of the CDR3: TGTGCCAGCAGTCCCCTAAGATCACCGACAGGCCAAGAGACCCAGTACTTC.

V usage is TRBV19 and J usage is TRBJ2-5, with no clear D. V was pared by 0 bases and J by 1 base, with 9 bases between. CDR3 size: 15 residues. In germline, CDR1 is LNHDA, CDR2 SQIVND (reference sequence). DNA of the CDR3: TGTGCCAGTAGTATAGACGTCCAGGCCCAAGAGACCCAGTACTTC. Translated: CASSIDVQAQETQYF.

The chain links TRBV7-9 to TRBJ1-6; 8 bases map to TRBD1. V was clipped by 8 bases and J by 14 bases; unmatched bases: 5. The germline V gene encodes CDR1 SEHNR and CDR2 FQNEAQ (reference sequence). The CDR3 is 11 amino acids. The CDR3 bases are TGTGCCAGCGGACAGGGAGGATCCCTCCACTTT. This sequence encodes CASGQGGSLHF.

The chain uses TRBV5-4 and TRBJ1-3, with 7 bases fitting TRBD1. After removal of 4 bases from V and 0 bases from J, the junction contained 7 bases not matched to a gene. The CDR3 loop spans 16 amino acids. Looked up from germline, CDR1 is SGHNT and CDR2 is YYREEE (reference sequence). CDR3 DNA: TGTGCCAGCAGCCGCAGGGGGAATAGCTCTGGAAACACCATATATTTT. Encoded protein: CASSRRGNSSGNTIYF.

This clone turned up a few times. V is TRBV7-9 and J is TRBJ2-7; maybe TRBD1 (6 bases). Germline CDR1 SEHNR, CDR2 FQNEAQ (reference sequence). There are 16 residues in the CDR3. The germline V and J ends were trimmed by 3 bases and 3 bases, with 18 bases remaining between them. The CDR3 sequence is CASSLRGGTPLYEQYF. CDR3 DNA: TGTGCCAGCAGCTTGAGAGGGGGAACTCCCCTCTACGAGCAGTACTTC.

The chain carries TRBV15 and TRBJ2-5, with TRBD1 matching over 8 bases. The DNA end is more similar to TRBJ2-7, so the J call may be wrong. Germline values: CDR1 LNHNV, CDR2 YYDKDF (reference sequence). The CDR3 covers 15 residues. The CDR3: CATSRGQGAIYEQYF. The CDR3 DNA reads TGTGCCACCAGCAGAGGGCAGGGGGCTATTTACGAGCAGTACTTC.

The rearrangement uses TRBV14 and TRBJ2-7; possible D gene TRBD2, 5 bases. CDR3 size: 13 residues. V was shortened by 4 bases and J by 6 bases, with 13 bases between the two germline ends. Per the germline V gene, CDR1 is SGHDN and CDR2 is FVKESK. CDR3 coding DNA: TGTGCCAGCAGCCCGTGGACTGGCCGCGAGCAGTACTTC. Translated: CASSPWTGREQYF.

The rearrangement uses TRBV14 and TRBJ2-1; TRBD1 is a possible D gene (6 bases). The germline V gene has CDR1 SGHDN and CDR2 FVKESK. Deletions cut 5 bases from V and 0 bases from J, with 11 bases between. CDR3 length equals 15 residues. CDR3 region: CASSRQGSSYNEQFF. The CDR3 nucleotides read TGTGCCAGCAGCAGGCAGGGGAGCTCCTACAATGAGCAGTTCTTC.

The chain joins TRBV11-2 to TRBJ1-6, with 7 bases matching TRBD1. The trim removed 5 bases at V and 7 bases at J, leaving 14 bases unmatched. Germline CDR1 and CDR2: SGHAT and FQNNGV. The CDR3 spans 17 residues. CDR3 residues: CASSRWQRTGRNSPLHF. In nucleotides, the CDR3 is TGTGCCAGCAGCCGCTGGCAGCGGACAGGCCGAAATTCACCCCTCCACTTT.

This clone occurred once. The gene calls are TRBV6-6 and TRBJ2-5, with TRBD2 as a possible D gene (5 bases). This CDR3 is built from 11 residues. V was pared by 6 bases and J by 7 bases, with 9 bases between. Germline CDR1 MNHNY, CDR2 SVGAGI (reference sequence). In DNA, the CDR3 is TGTGCCAGCAGGGGCCTAGCGACCCAGTACTTC. Protein product: CASRGLATQYF.

This clone has just a few counts. The rearrangement links TRBV19 to TRBJ1-5, with D maybe TRBD1 (6 bases). V gave up 5 bases and J gave up 2 bases, with 25 bases separating them. This CDR3 spans 19 amino acids. Germline CDR1 is LNHDA and CDR2 is SQIVND (reference sequence). The CDR3 coding sequence is TGTGCCAGTAGTGACCCCTACTTTAACAGGGTTGAGGGCAATCAGCCCCAGCATTTT. Protein sequence: CASSDPYFNRVEGNQPQHF.

This rearrangement joins TRBV7-2 to TRBJ2-4, with D possibly TRBD1 on 6 matching bases. This CDR3 spans 13 amino acids. Germline V lookup: CDR1 SGHTA, CDR2 FQGNSA. Between the trimmed V and J ends, which lost 5 bases and 8 bases, there was a span of 13 bases. The CDR3 sequence: CASSPLAGDIQYF. The CDR3 DNA reads as TGTGCCAGCAGCCCCTTAGCAGGGGACATTCAGTACTTC.

V is TRBV28 and J is TRBJ1-6, with D possibly being TRBD1 (6 bases). Germline lookup yields CDR1 MDHEN and CDR2 SYDVKM. V was shortened by 8 bases and J by 5 bases, with 10 bases between the two germline ends. The CDR3 extends over 13 amino acids. CDR3 amino acids: CASQRQDNSPLHF. CDR3 coding DNA: TGTGCCAGCCAGAGACAGGATAATTCACCCCTCCACTTT. The full variable domain, its missing parts supplied by reference TRBV28 and TRBJ1-6, is DVKVTQSSRYLVKRTGEKVFLECVQDMDHENMFWYRQDPGLGLRLIYFSYDVKMKEKGDIPEGYSVSREKKERFSLILESASTNQTSMYLCASQRQDNSPLHFGNGTRLTVT.

V gene TRBV21-1 combines with J gene TRBJ2-7; the DNA was not used to check the table's D call, TRBD1. TRBV21-1 corresponds to a pseudogene. The CDR3 covers 16 residues. In DNA form, the CDR3 reads TGTGCCAGCAGCCCCCGCACTGCCGACAGGCTCTACGAGCAGTACTTC. Translated: CASSPRTADRLYEQYF.